The clone carrying this TCR beta chain was seen more than once but under ten times. This record comes from a study of spatial heterogeneity in lung cancer. One entry per CDR3 protein results from TCRdb running MiXCR on the 5' RACE reads. The repertoire holds more than 65,000 distinct CDR3 sequences, with 8% as singletons. The time point here: sample taken at primary tumor resection. The receptor was derived from a male donor with early-stage non-small cell lung cancer. The sample was PBMCs, taken at surgery.

The CDR3 protein is CASSLASNEKLFF. CDR3 sequence (DNA): TGTGCCAGCAGCTTAGCGTCTAATGAAAAACTGTTTTTT. The chain links TRBV7-2 to TRBJ1-4; D call uncertain. With 0 bases removed from V and 3 bases from J, the gap between germline ends came to 2 bases. CDR3 length: 13 amino acids. Germline lookup yields CDR1 SGHTA and CDR2 FQGNSA.